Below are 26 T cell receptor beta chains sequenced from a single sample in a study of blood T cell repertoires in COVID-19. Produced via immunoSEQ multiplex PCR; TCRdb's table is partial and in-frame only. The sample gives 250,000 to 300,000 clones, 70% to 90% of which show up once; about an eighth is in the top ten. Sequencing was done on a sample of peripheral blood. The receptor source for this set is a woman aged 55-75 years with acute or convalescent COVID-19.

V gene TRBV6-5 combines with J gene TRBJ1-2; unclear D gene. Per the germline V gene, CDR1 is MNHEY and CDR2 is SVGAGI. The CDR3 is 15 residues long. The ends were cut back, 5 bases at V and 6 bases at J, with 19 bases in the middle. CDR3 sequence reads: CASSQLAGTGNGYTF. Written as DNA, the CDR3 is TGTGCCAGCAGTCAACTCGCGGGAACGGGAAATGGCTACACCTTC.

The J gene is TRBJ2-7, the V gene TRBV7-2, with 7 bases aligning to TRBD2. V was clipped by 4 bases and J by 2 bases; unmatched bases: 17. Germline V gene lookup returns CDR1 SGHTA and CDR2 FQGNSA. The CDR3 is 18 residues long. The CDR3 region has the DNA TGTGCCAGCAGCTCCCGAGAGGAGCGGGGTTGGGGTCCCTACGAGCAGTACTTC. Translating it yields CASSSREERGWGPYEQYF.

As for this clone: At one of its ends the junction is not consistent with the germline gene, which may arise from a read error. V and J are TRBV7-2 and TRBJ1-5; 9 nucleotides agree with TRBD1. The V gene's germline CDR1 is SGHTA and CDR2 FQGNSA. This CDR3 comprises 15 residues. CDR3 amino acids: CASSPGDRANQPQHF. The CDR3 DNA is TGTGCCAGCAGCCCTGGGGACAGGGCGAATCAGCCCCAACATTTT. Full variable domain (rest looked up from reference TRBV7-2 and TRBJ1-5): GAGVSQSPSNKVTEKGKDVELRCDPISGHTALYWYRQSLGQGLEFLIYFQGNSAPDKSGLPSDRFSAERTGGSVSTLTIQRTQQEDSAVYLCASSPGDRANQPQHFGDGTRLSIL.

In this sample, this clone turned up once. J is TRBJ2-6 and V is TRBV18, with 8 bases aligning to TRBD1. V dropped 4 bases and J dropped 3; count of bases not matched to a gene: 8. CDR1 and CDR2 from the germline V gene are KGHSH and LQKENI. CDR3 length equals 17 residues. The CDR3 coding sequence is TGTGCCAGCTCACTCCCGACAGGGGCACGTGGGGCCAACGTCCTGACTTTC. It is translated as CASSLPTGARGANVLTF. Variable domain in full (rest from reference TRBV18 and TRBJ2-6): NAGVMQNPRHLVRRRGQEARLRCSPMKGHSHVYWYRQLPEEGLKFMVYLQKENIIDESGMPKERFSAEFPKEGPSILRIQQVVRGDSAAYFCASSLPTGARGANVLTFGAGSRLTVL.

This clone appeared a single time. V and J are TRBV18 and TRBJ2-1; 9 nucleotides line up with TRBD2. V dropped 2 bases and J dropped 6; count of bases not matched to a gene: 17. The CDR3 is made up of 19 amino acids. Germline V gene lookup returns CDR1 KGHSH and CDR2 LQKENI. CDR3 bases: TGTGCCAGCTCACCAAAGAATAGCGGGAGCGTAGTCCCCGTCAATGAGCAGTTCTTC. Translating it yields CASSPKNSGSVVPVNEQFF.

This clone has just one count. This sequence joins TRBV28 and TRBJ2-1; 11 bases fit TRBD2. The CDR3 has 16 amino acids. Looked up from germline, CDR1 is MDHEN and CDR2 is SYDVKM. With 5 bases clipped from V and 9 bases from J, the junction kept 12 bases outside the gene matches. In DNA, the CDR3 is TGTGCCAGCAGTCCTAGCGGGAGGACCCGAATGGGTGAGCAGTTCTTC. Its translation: CASSPSGRTRMGEQFF.

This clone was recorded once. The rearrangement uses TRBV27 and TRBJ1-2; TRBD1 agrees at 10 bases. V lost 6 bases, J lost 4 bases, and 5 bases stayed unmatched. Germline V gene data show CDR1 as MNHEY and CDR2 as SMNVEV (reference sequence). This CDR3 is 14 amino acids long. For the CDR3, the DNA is TGTGCCAGCAGGTCGACAGGGGGCGTCTATGGCTACACCTTC. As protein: CASRSTGGVYGYTF.

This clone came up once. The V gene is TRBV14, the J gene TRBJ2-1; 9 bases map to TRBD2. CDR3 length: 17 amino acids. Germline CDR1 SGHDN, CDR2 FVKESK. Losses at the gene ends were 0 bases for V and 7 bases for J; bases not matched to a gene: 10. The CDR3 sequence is CASSQDGAGGPKNEQFF. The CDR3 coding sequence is TGTGCCAGCAGCCAAGATGGGGCGGGAGGGCCAAAAAATGAGCAGTTCTTC.

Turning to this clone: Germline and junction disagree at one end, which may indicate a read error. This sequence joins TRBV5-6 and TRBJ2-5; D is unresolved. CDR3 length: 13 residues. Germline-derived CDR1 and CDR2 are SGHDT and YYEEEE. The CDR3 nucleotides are TGTGCCAGCAGATTGGCCGAGGTCCAGACCCAGTACTTC. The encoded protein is CASRLAEVQTQYF.

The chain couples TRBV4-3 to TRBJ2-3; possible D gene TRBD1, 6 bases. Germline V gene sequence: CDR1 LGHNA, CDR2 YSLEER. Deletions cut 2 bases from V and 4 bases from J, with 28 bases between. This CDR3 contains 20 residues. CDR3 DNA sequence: TGCGCCAGCAGCCAATACCTTCAGGGGTCCGGGTTCGGTGGCGCAGATACGCAGTATTTT. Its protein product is CASSQYLQGSGFGGADTQYF.

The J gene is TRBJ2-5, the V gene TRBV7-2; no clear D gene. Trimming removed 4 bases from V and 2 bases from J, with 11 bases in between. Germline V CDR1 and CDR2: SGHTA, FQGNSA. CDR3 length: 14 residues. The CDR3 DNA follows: TGTGCCAGCAGCTCTAGGTTCGGGCAAGAGACCCAGTACTTC. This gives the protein CASSSRFGQETQYF.

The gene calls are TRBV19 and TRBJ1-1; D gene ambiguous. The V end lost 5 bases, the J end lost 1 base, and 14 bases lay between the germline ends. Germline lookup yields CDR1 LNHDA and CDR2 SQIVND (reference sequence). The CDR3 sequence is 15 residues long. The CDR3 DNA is TGTGCCAGTAGTTCTCCGACGGGGAGGAACACTGAAGCTTTCTTT. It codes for CASSSPTGRNTEAFF.

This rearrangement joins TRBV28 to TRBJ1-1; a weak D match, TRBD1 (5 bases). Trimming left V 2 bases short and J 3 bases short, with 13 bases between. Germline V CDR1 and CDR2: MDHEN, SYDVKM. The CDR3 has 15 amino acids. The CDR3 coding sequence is TGTGCCAGCAGTTTAAACCCCGGGGGGTACACTGAAGCTTTCTTT. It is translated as CASSLNPGGYTEAFF.

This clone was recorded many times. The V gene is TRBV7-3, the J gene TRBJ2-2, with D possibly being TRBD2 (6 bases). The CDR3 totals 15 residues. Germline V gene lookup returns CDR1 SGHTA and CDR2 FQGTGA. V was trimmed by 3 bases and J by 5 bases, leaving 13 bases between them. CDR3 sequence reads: CASSFGTFGTGELFF. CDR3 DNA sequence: TGTGCCAGCAGCTTCGGGACTTTCGGAACCGGGGAGCTGTTTTTT. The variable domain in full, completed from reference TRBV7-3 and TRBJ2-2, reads GAGVSQTPSNKVTEKGKYVELRCDPISGHTALYWYRQSLGQGPEFLIYFQGTGAADDSGLPNDRFFAVRPEGSVSTLKIQRTERGDSAVYLCASSFGTFGTGELFFGEGSRLTVL.

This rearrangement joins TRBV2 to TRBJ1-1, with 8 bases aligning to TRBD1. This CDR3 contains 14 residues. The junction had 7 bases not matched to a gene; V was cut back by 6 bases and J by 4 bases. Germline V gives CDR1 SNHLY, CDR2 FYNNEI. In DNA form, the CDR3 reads TGTGCCAGCAGCCTAGGACAGGGAGGCACTGAAGCTTTCTTT. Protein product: CASSLGQGGTEAFF.

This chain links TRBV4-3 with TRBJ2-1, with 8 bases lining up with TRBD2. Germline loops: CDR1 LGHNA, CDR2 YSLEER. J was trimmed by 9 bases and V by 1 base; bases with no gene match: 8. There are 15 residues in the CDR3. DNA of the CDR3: TGCGCCAGCAGCCAAGCGGGGGGGGCCGTCGCTGAGCAGTTCTTC. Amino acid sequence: CASSQAGGAVAEQFF.

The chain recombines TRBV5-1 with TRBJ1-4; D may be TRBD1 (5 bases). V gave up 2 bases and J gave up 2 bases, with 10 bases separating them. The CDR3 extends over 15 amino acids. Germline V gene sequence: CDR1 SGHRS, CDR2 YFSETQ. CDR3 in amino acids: CASSFQGGTNEKLFF. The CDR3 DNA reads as TGCGCCAGCAGCTTTCAGGGTGGCACTAATGAAAAACTGTTTTTT.

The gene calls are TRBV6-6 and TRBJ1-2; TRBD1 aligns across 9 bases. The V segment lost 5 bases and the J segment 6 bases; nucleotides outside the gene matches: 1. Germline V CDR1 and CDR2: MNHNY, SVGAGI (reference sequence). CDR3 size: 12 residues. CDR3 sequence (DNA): TGTGCCAGCAGTGACAGGGGGGATGGCTACACCTTC. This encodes CASSDRGDGYTF.

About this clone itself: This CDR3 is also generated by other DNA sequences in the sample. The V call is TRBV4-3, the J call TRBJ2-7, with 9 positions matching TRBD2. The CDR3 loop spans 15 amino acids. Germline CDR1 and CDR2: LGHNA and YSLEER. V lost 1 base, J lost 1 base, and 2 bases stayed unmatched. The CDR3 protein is CASSQGAGGSYEQYF. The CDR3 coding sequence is TGCGCCAGCAGCCAAGGAGCGGGGGGATCCTACGAGCAGTACTTC.

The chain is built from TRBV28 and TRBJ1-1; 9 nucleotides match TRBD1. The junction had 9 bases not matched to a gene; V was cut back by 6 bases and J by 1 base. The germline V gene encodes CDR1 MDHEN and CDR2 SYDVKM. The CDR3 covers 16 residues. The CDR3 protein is CASRLLPGQGNTEAFF. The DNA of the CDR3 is TGTGCCAGCAGATTACTTCCGGGACAGGGGAACACTGAAGCTTTCTTT.

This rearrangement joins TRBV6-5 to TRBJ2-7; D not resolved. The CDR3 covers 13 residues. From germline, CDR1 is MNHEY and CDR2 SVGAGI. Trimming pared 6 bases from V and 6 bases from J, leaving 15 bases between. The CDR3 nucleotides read TGTGCCAGCAGCTTGGTAGATGTTCGCGAGCAGTACTTC. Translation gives CASSLVDVREQYF.

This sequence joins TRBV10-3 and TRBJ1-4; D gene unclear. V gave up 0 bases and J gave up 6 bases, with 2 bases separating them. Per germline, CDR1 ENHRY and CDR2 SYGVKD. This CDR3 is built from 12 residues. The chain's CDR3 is CAISESYEKLFF. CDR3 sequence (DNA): TGTGCCATCAGTGAGTCCTATGAAAAACTGTTTTTT.

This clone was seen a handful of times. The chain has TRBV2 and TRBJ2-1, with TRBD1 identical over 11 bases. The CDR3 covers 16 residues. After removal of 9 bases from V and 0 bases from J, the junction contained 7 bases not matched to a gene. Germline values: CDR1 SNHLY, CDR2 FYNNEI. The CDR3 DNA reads TGTGCCAGTAGCATCGGGACAGGGGGCTCCTACAATGAGCAGTTCTTC. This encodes CASSIGTGGSYNEQFF.

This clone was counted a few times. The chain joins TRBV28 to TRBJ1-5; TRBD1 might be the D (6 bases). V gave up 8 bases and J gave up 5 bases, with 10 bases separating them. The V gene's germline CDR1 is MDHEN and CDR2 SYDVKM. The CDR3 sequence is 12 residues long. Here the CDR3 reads CASCTGYQPQHF. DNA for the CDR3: TGTGCCAGCTGCACAGGGTATCAGCCCCAGCATTTT.

The CDR3 protein is CASSRPQGSSYNEQFF. CDR3 DNA sequence: TGTGCCAGTAGTCGCCCGCAGGGGAGCTCCTACAATGAGCAGTTCTTC. The chain employs TRBV19 and TRBJ2-1; tentatively, D is TRBD1 (6 bases). Germline CDR1 LNHDA, CDR2 SQIVND (reference sequence). This CDR3 is built from 16 residues. The V end lost 5 bases, the J end lost 0 bases, and 14 bases lay between the germline ends.

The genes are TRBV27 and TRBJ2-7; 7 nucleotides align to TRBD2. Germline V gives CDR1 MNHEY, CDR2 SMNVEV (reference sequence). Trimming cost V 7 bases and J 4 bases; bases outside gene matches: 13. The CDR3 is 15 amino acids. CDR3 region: CASKPLRDYLYEQYF. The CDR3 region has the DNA TGTGCCAGCAAACCCCTTAGGGACTACTTATACGAGCAGTACTTC.